These T cell receptor beta chains were read from a single sample in a study of Tregs in tolerant kidney transplant recipients. Measured with immunoSEQ multiplex PCR; TCRdb has only the in-frame clones, and not every one. The data show 50,000 or so clones, around 90% seen once. The sample was CD8+ T cells from blood (PBMCs), taken 12 months after the transplant. Receptors were obtained from a human patient who received a combined kidney and bone marrow transplant. The graft donor may have given rise to some T cells. Each CDR3 is given with its conserved first and last residue. Each record gives: V gene, J gene, D gene, clone size, CDR3 DNA, CDR3 protein. A D gene is named only where the DNA matches it firmly. Where a row states a size, it is once, few, many or the class of an expanded clone; other rows omit it.

TRBV5-1	TRBJ1-2	-	once	TGCGCCAGCAGCTTGGTTTCAGGGGATAGCAACTATGGCTACACCTTC	CASSLVSGDSNYGYTF
TRBV4-2	TRBJ2-7	-	-	TGTGCCAGCAGTCAAGGCGGGACAGCCCCCTACGAGCAGTACTTC	CASSQGGTAPYEQYF
TRBV7-9	TRBJ2-1	-	-	TGTGCCAGCTCGGGTACGAGCTCCTACAATGAGCAGTTCTTC	CASSGTSSYNEQFF
TRBV29-1	TRBJ2-1	-	-	TGCAGCGTGACTAGCTACAATGAGCAGTTCTTC	CSVTSYNEQFF
TRBV27	TRBJ1-6	-	-	TGTGCCAGCAGTATACAGGGTGCCGGTTATTCACCCCTCCACTTT	CASSIQGAGYSPLHF
TRBV5-1	TRBJ2-5	-	-	TGCGCCAGCAGCTCGTATTCGGGGGAGACCCAGTACTTC	CASSSYSGETQYF
TRBV7-9	TRBJ1-2	-	-	TGTGCCAGCAGCTTTCCGGGAAAACAGAACTATGGCTACACCTTC	CASSFPGKQNYGYTF
TRBV4-3	TRBJ1-4	-	-	TGCGCCAGCAGCCAAGAGGGGGCACCTGCTAATGAAAAACTGTTTTTT	CASSQEGAPANEKLFF
TRBV5-8	TRBJ2-3	TRBD2	once	TGTGCCAGCAGCATTGGACTAGCGGGAAGCACAGATACGCAGTATTTT	CASSIGLAGSTDTQYF
TRBV19	TRBJ2-1	-	-	TGTGCCGGTCGACGAGTGGGAGAAGACAATGAGCAGTTCTTC	CAGRRVGEDNEQFF
TRBV4-3	TRBJ2-3	TRBD2	once	TGCGCCAGCAGCCAAGATGGACTAGCGGGAGGGCCGACAGATACGCAGTATTTT	CASSQDGLAGGPTDTQYF
TRBV4-1	TRBJ2-1	TRBD2	-	TGCGCCAGCAGCCACCTCGGACTAGTCTATGAGCAGTTCTTC	CASSHLGLVYEQFF
TRBV30	TRBJ2-7	TRBD1	-	TGTGCCTGGAGTGGCAGGACAGGCCGAGGGTACGAGCAGTACTTC	CAWSGRTGRGYEQYF
TRBV2	TRBJ1-1	-	-	TGTGCCAGCGACAGGTCGGTTTCTGAAGCTTTCTTT	CASDRSVSEAFF
TRBV4-3	TRBJ2-5	-	-	TGCGCCAGCAGCCAAGTGGCTAGAAAAGAGACCCAGTACTTC	CASSQVARKETQYF
TRBV11-2	TRBJ2-2	TRBD2	-	TGTGCCAGCAGCTTGGGACTAGCGGGGGTTAACACCGGGGAGCTGTTTTTT	CASSLGLAGVNTGELFF
TRBV4-1	TRBJ1-6	-	-	TGCGCCAGCAGCCAAGACCCTCCGGCAGGGTATAATTCACCCCTCCACTTT	CASSQDPPAGYNSPLHF
TRBV28	TRBJ1-3	-	-	TGTGCCAGCAGTTTATTTGCAGCGAGCACCATATATTTT	CASSLFAASTIYF
TRBV28	TRBJ1-4	TRBD1	-	TGTGCCCATCAACAGGGGGAAAAACTGTTTTTT	CAHQQGEKLFF
TRBV11-3	TRBJ2-3	-	-	TGTGCCAGCAGCCATAGCGGCTCTAGCACAGATACGCAGTATTTT	CASSHSGSSTDTQYF
TRBV13	TRBJ2-7	-	-	TGTGCCAGCAGCCGACAGGCCTACGAGCAGTACTTC	CASSRQAYEQYF
TRBV9	TRBJ2-1	TRBD2	-	TGTGCCAGCAGCGTAGATGGCGGGGGGCCCTACAATGAGCAGTTCTTC	CASSVDGGGPYNEQFF
TRBV7-9	TRBJ2-1	TRBD1	-	TGTGCCAGCAGCTTAGCCCCACAGGGGTGGAATGAGCAGTTCTTC	CASSLAPQGWNEQFF
TRBV11-3	TRBJ2-7	TRBD1	-	TGTGCCAGCAGCTTAGATTTTCAGGGGGTCTCCTACGAGCAGTACTTC	CASSLDFQGVSYEQYF
TRBV19	TRBJ2-1	-	-	TGTGCCAGCACGCCCAAGGGGTACCACAATGAGCAGTTCTTC	CASTPKGYHNEQFF
TRBV5-3	TRBJ1-5	-	-	TGTGCCAGAAGCTTGGAGGCGACAGGTTCCAATCAGCCCCAGCATTTT	CARSLEATGSNQPQHF
TRBV7-3	TRBJ2-2	-	-	TGTGCCAGCAGCTTCGTGGGGGGGAACACCGGGGAGCTGTTTTTT	CASSFVGGNTGELFF
TRBV27	TRBJ2-1	TRBD2	-	TGTGCCAGCAGTTTCGGACTAGCGTCCTACAATGAGCAGTTCTTC	CASSFGLASYNEQFF
TRBV9	TRBJ1-2	-	-	TGTGCCAGCAGCGCCGGAGGTGGCTACACCTTC	CASSAGGGYTF
TRBV9	TRBJ1-2	TRBD1	-	TGTGCCAGCAGCGGTGGGACAGGCCACACCTTC	CASSGGTGHTF
TRBV19	TRBJ2-7	TRBD1	-	TGTGCCAGCCAACGAGGGACAGGCGATTACGAGCAGTACTTC	CASQRGTGDYEQYF
TRBV27	TRBJ2-3	TRBD2	-	TGTGCCAGCAGTTTAAGCGGGGGGCTGTGGACAGATACGCAGTATTTT	CASSLSGGLWTDTQYF
TRBV9	TRBJ2-1	TRBD1	-	TGTGCCAGCAGCGTAGAGGGACAGAGCTACAATGAGCAGTTCTTC	CASSVEGQSYNEQFF
TRBV21-1	TRBJ1-4	-	-	TGTGCCAGCAGCAAAGGTCCGGGGGGCCCTAATGAAAAACTGTTTTTT	CASSKGPGGPNEKLFF
TRBV6-6	TRBJ2-7	TRBD2	-	TGTGCCAGCAGTTGGGGACTAGCGGATTCCTACGAGCAGTACTTC	CASSWGLADSYEQYF
TRBV6-5	TRBJ1-4	TRBD1	-	TGTGCCAGCAGTTATTTACAGGGGACTAATGAAAAACTGTTTTTT	CASSYLQGTNEKLFF
TRBV2	TRBJ1-2	TRBD1	-	TGTGCCAGCAGTTCGGGACAGCACAGCTATGGCTACACCTTC	CASSSGQHSYGYTF
TRBV7-9	TRBJ2-7	TRBD1	-	TGTGCCAGCAGCCCCGACAGGGATCGCCTCGAGCAGTACTTC	CASSPDRDRLEQYF
TRBV18	TRBJ1-1	-	-	TGTGCCAGCCCCGATAAAGGGGGTAATTTTTCTGAAGCTTTCTTT	CASPDKGGNFSEAFF
TRBV30	TRBJ2-1	TRBD2	-	TGTGCCTGGAGTGTAGGTCTAGCGGGAAGGGATGAGCAGTTCTTC	CAWSVGLAGRDEQFF
TRBV18	TRBJ2-4	-	-	TGTGCCAGCTCACTGGGGGGGCTTGAAAACATTCAGTACTTC	CASSLGGLENIQYF
TRBV5-4	TRBJ1-1	TRBD1	-	TGTGCCAGCAGTCCAAACAGGGGTGAAGCTTTCTTT	CASSPNRGEAFF
TRBV4-2	TRBJ1-1	-	-	TGTGCCAGCAGCCGCGGGAACACTGAAGCTTTCTTT	CASSRGNTEAFF
TRBV9	TRBJ2-1	-	-	TGTGCCAGCAGCGTACCCGGGTTCGATGAGCAGTTCTTC	CASSVPGFDEQFF
TRBV9	TRBJ1-2	-	-	TGTGCCAGCAGCCCAGAGGTGGGGCAGCATGGCTACACCTTC	CASSPEVGQHGYTF
TRBV13	TRBJ2-5	TRBD2	-	TGTGCCAGCAGCACTTCTAGCGGGCCAGACCAAGAGACCCAGTACTTC	CASSTSSGPDQETQYF